The rows below give T cell receptor beta chains drawn from one sample of a study of CD8 T cells in ankylosing spondylitis. TCRdb re-derived calls from the 5' RACE reads in MiXCR, one entry per CDR3 protein. This table has over 700,000 distinct CDR3 sequences, around a fifth appearing once. Sequencing was performed on blood, either unsorted or a sorted T cell fraction (not recorded which). These receptors originate from a male donor with ankylosing spondylitis. The CDR3 runs from the conserved cysteine through the conserved F or W. D genes are given only for firm matches. The size of a clone is reported for some rows only, either as once, few or many, or as a class for expanded clones.

v_call	d_call	clone_size	j_call	cdr3_nt	cdr3_aa
TRBV6-5	TRBD1	-	TRBJ2-7	TGTGCCAGCAGTTCCCCCGACAGGGTTTCTTACGAGCAGTACTTC	CASSSPDRVSYEQYF
TRBV4-1	-	many	TRBJ1-1	TGCGCCAGTAAGCACAGAACAGAGAACACTGAAGCTTTCTTT	CASKHRTENTEAFF
TRBV30	-	-	TRBJ2-3	TGTGCCTGGAGTGTGTTGGGGTACACAGATACGCAGTATTTT	CAWSVLGYTDTQYF
TRBV12-3/TRBV12-4	TRBD2	many	TRBJ2-1	TGTGCCAGCAGTACCCGACTAGCGGGGAAGGGCAATGAGCAGTTCTTC	CASSTRLAGKGNEQFF
TRBV29-1	TRBD2	-	TRBJ2-7	TGCAGCGTTGAAACGGGGGGTACGCAGTACTTC	CSVETGGTQYF
TRBV28	-	-	TRBJ2-7	TGTGCCAGCAGTGGAGTAAGCGGGCCATCCTACGAGCAGTACTTC	CASSGVSGPSYEQYF
TRBV6-1	-	few	TRBJ1-1	TGTGCCAGCAGCGAAGACAGGAAGAACACTGAAGCTTTCTTT	CASSEDRKNTEAFF
TRBV4-1	-	-	TRBJ1-1	TGCGCCAGCAGCCCAGACGGCACTGAAGCTTTCTTT	CASSPDGTEAFF
TRBV15	-	-	TRBJ2-6	TGTGCCACCAGCAGAGATGAAGGATCTGGGGCCAACGTCCTGACTTTC	CATSRDEGSGANVLTF
TRBV29-1	-	few	TRBJ2-3	TGCAGCGCCCCGGACGACACAGATACGCAGTATTTT	CSAPDDTDTQYF
TRBV3-1	-	many	TRBJ1-6	TGTGCCAGCAGCCAAACCCCCTATGCCGGGGGCAGGGTTAATTCACCCCTCCACTTT	CASSQTPYAGGRVNSPLHF
TRBV20-1	-	-	TRBJ1-6	TGCAGTGCCCCTGTCCGGGTCTCTTCACCCCTCCACTTT	CSAPVRVSSPLHF
TRBV7-9	-	few	TRBJ1-1	TGTGCCAGCAGCTTAATTACAGGGCTGAACACTGAAGCTTTCTTT	CASSLITGLNTEAFF
TRBV18	-	-	TRBJ2-3	TGTGCCAGCTCACCAGGGGTACAGAACACAGATACGCAGTATTTT	CASSPGVQNTDTQYF
TRBV27	TRBD1	few	TRBJ1-1	TGTGCCAGCGGGTGGACAGGGGGGAACACTGAAGCTTTCTTT	CASGWTGGNTEAFF
TRBV12-3/TRBV12-4	-	few	TRBJ1-3	TGTGCCAGCACCCCCGGGGGTAGCGCTGGAAACACCATATATTTT	CASTPGGSAGNTIYF
TRBV9	TRBD1	-	TRBJ1-2	TGTGCCAGCAGCGTTCTACCGGGACAGAATGGCTACACCTTC	CASSVLPGQNGYTF
TRBV10-2	-	-	TRBJ1-3	TGCGCCAGCAGTCCCAGTCCGGTGGCGCCCGGAAACACCATATATTTT	CASSPSPVAPGNTIYF
TRBV20-1	-	few	TRBJ2-5	TGCAGTGCTAGAGTCGAAGGGGCAGGGAATGGGGAGACCCAGTACTTC	CSARVEGAGNGETQYF
TRBV10-3	-	-	TRBJ1-1	TGTGCCATCAGTACCGGGACAAGCAATGAAGCTTTCTTT	CAISTGTSNEAFF
TRBV20-1	-	-	TRBJ1-1	TGCAGTGCTAGAGTAGGCAGCCTGAACACTGAAGCTTTCTTT	CSARVGSLNTEAFF
TRBV24-1	TRBD2	-	TRBJ2-1	TGTGCCACCAGTGACCCCGGACTAGCGGGGGAATACAATGAGCAGTTCTTC	CATSDPGLAGEYNEQFF
TRBV5-1	-	few	TRBJ1-1	TGCGCCAGCAGCTGGACTAGCCCCATGAACACTGAAGCTTTCTTT	CASSWTSPMNTEAFF
TRBV29-1	-	few	TRBJ1-1	TGCAGCGCCGTCCCTAAGGACACTGAAGCTTTCTTT	CSAVPKDTEAFF
TRBV20-1	-	few	TRBJ2-7	TGCAGTGCCGTACCGTTCCGGGACCCGTCCTACGAGCAGTACTTC	CSAVPFRDPSYEQYF
TRBV20-1	TRBD2	-	TRBJ2-7	TGCAGTGCTAAAGGGGCGGGAGGTGTCTACGAGCAGTACTTC	CSAKGAGGVYEQYF
TRBV3-1	TRBD1	-	TRBJ1-1	TGTGCCAGCAGCCAAGGCGACAGGGCCGCTGAAGCTTTCTTT	CASSQGDRAAEAFF
TRBV13	-	few	TRBJ2-4	TGTGCCAGCAGCTTATGGGCAGAGAAAATCAAAAACATTCAGTACTTC	CASSLWAEKIKNIQYF
TRBV5-1	TRBD1	few	TRBJ2-1	TGCGCCAGCAGCTTGGGGCAGGGGGCGAATGAGCAGTTCTTC	CASSLGQGANEQFF
TRBV10-3	-	once	TRBJ2-7	TGTGCCATCAGTGAGCCAGGCAGGCTGTTCTCCTACGAGCAGTACTTC	CAISEPGRLFSYEQYF
TRBV29-1	TRBD1	many	TRBJ2-7	TGCAGCGTTCGTCCGGGACAGGGAGGCTCCTACGAGCAGTACTTC	CSVRPGQGGSYEQYF
TRBV10-3	-	few	TRBJ1-6	TGTGCCATAGGGGGGACCCATAATTCACCCCTCCACTTT	CAIGGTHNSPLHF
TRBV20-1	-	-	TRBJ1-6	TGCAGTGCTAGAGAGGGGCAGGGCCGCAATTCACCCCTCCACTTT	CSAREGQGRNSPLHF
TRBV4-1	-	-	TRBJ1-6	TGCGCCAGCAGCCAAGAGTCCTACTCGAGCTCCTATAATTCACCCCTCCACTTT	CASSQESYSSSYNSPLHF
TRBV4-3	TRBD1	few	TRBJ1-2	TGCGCCAGCAGATCCCAGGGGGACCCTAACTATGGCTACACCTTC	CASRSQGDPNYGYTF
TRBV18	TRBD1	-	TRBJ1-1	TGTGCCAGCTCACCCCAGGGGACAGATTTGAACACTGAAGCTTTCTTT	CASSPQGTDLNTEAFF
TRBV6-5	-	few	TRBJ2-2	TGTGCCAGCAGTTTCGTCGGGGGGACAAACACCGGGGAGCTGTTTTTT	CASSFVGGTNTGELFF
TRBV5-1	-	-	TRBJ2-3	TGCGTTTCAAGGGGCGCTAGCGCCGCCACAGATACGCAGTATTTT	CVSRGASAATDTQYF
TRBV20-1	-	few	TRBJ1-2	TGCAGTGCCCCAGCCCCAGGGTCCTATGGCTACACCTTC	CSAPAPGSYGYTF
TRBV6-2/TRBV6-3	TRBD2	-	TRBJ2-2	TGTGCCAGCACCAGACTAGCGGGAGGAACCGGGGAGCTGTTTTTT	CASTRLAGGTGELFF